Detailed here is one TCR beta chain. Method: immunoSEQ multiplex PCR; TCRdb's copy keeps in-frame clones and lacks some. The sample shows approximately 15,000 clones, more than 70% of them seen only once. The data were taken from a study of blood T cell dynamics during melanoma immunotherapy. The sample's time point: pre-treatment baseline. V lost 4 bases and J lost 3, with 10 bases in between. CDR1 and CDR2 from the germline V gene are SNHLY and FYNNEI. The CDR3 has 15 amino acids. The sequence came from a human donor with melanoma. The chain carries TRBV2 and TRBJ1-6; D gene uncertain. This material consisted of blood, taken from a patient treated with checkpoint blockade. This CDR3 is CASSGNSLYNSPLHF. The CDR3 DNA reads as TGTGCCAGCAGTGGGAACTCCCTCTATAATTCACCCCTCCACTTT.